Below are 26 T cell receptor beta chains sequenced from a single sample in a study of blood T cell repertoires in COVID-19. The data were produced by immunoSEQ multiplex PCR, yet TCRdb's version contains in-frame clones alone and is incomplete. The sample lists 200,000 to 250,000 clones, 88% occurring once. The specimen was peripheral blood. The receptors shown here come from a woman aged 55-69 years with acute or convalescent COVID-19.

The gene calls are TRBV5-6 and TRBJ1-5; no clear D gene. Germline V lookup: CDR1 SGHDT, CDR2 YYEEEE. V was cut by 2 bases and J by 2 bases, with 5 bases left in between. The CDR3 runs 13 residues. The CDR3 spells CASSFGGNQPQHF. In DNA, the CDR3 is TGTGCCAGCAGCTTCGGAGGCAATCAGCCCCAGCATTTT.

The rearrangement joins TRBV6-5 to TRBJ2-6, with D unresolved. Trimming cost V 8 bases and J 0 bases, with 8 bases left between them. The CDR3 totals 14 residues. Germline-derived CDR1 and CDR2 are MNHEY and SVGAGI. The CDR3 loop is CASRGSSGANVLTF. The CDR3 coding sequence is TGTGCCAGCCGCGGCTCCTCTGGGGCCAACGTCCTGACTTTC.

The chain links TRBV29-1 to TRBJ2-1, with a possible D match to TRBD1 (6 bases). This CDR3 comprises 10 residues. Looked up from germline, CDR1 is SQVTM and CDR2 is ANQGSEA. The V and J ends lost 7 bases and 8 bases respectively, with 9 bases between them. This chain's CDR3 is CSAGQYEQFF. Written as DNA, the CDR3 is TGCAGCGCTGGACAGTATGAGCAGTTCTTC.

The V gene is TRBV5-1, the J gene TRBJ1-1, with a tentative D call TRBD1 (5 bases). CDR1 SGHRS and CDR2 YFSETQ come from the germline V gene. This CDR3 is 17 amino acids long. Trimming cost V 7 bases and J 4 bases, with 26 bases left between them. In DNA, the CDR3 is TGCGCCAGCCGCCTCAACAGAGGGAGCTCCGGGGGCACTGAAGCTTTCTTT. Translated: CASRLNRGSSGGTEAFF.

The chain employs TRBV9 and TRBJ2-1; TRBD2 is a possible D gene (5 bases). CDR1 is SGDLS, CDR2 YYNGEE, per germline. CDR3 size: 14 residues. V lost 0 bases to trimming and J lost 7 bases, with 11 bases between them. CDR3 DNA: TGTGCCAGCAGCGTAGCGACTTCGGGAAATGAGCAGTTCTTC. Its translation is CASSVATSGNEQFF. Looking up the rest from reference TRBV9 and TRBJ2-1 gives the full variable domain: DSGVTQTPKHLITATGQRVTLRCSPRSGDLSVYWYQQSLDQGLQFLIQYYNGEERAKGNILERFSAQQFPDLHSELNLSSLELGDSALYFCASSVATSGNEQFFGPGTRLTVL.

The chain couples TRBV5-4 to TRBJ2-7, with 11 bases lining up with TRBD1. The CDR3 contains 15 residues. Looked up from germline, CDR1 is SGHNT and CDR2 is YYREEE (reference sequence). V shed 4 bases, J shed 2 bases, and the junction held 5 bases outside the gene matches. Here the CDR3 reads CASSRRTGGPYEQYF. CDR3 coding DNA: TGTGCCAGCAGCCGGAGGACAGGGGGCCCCTACGAGCAGTACTTC.

The rearrangement joins TRBV6-6 to TRBJ1-5, with 7 bases aligning to TRBD1. Germline V CDR1 and CDR2: MNHNY, SVGAGI (reference sequence). V was pared by 6 bases and J by 4 bases, with 9 bases of the junction left unmatched. This CDR3 comprises 15 residues. CDR3 residues: CASSYDRAGNQPQHF. The DNA of the CDR3 is TGTGCCAGCAGCTACGACAGGGCGGGAAATCAGCCCCAGCATTTT.

The chain employs TRBV5-4 and TRBJ1-2, with 7 bases identical to TRBD1. There are 14 residues in the CDR3. Unmatched junction bases numbered 10, after V lost 4 bases and J lost 7 bases. CDR1 SGHNT and CDR2 YYREEE come from the germline V gene (reference sequence). The CDR3, as DNA: TGTGCCAGCAGCATTACAGAGGGGGCTGGTGGCTACACCTTC. Translation gives CASSITEGAGGYTF. Variable domain in full (rest from reference TRBV5-4 and TRBJ1-2): ETGVTQSPTHLIKTRGQQVTLRCSSQSGHNTVSWYQQALGQGPQFIFQYYREEENGRGNFPPRFSGLQFPNYSSELNVNALELDDSALYLCASSITEGAGGYTFGSGTRLTVV.

This chain joins TRBV19 and TRBJ1-6, with D possibly matching TRBD1 (5 bases). V was trimmed by 8 bases and J by 3 bases, leaving 11 bases between them. The CDR3 contains 14 residues. The V gene's germline CDR1 is LNHDA and CDR2 SQIVND (reference sequence). CDR3 in amino acids: CASGGTHYNSPLHF. The CDR3 DNA is TGTGCCAGTGGCGGGACCCACTATAATTCACCCCTCCACTTT.

V usage is TRBV20-1 and J usage is TRBJ2-1, with 7 bases lining up with TRBD2. The CDR3 is 15 amino acids. Trimming took 3 bases from V and 1 from J; bases not matched to a gene: 6. The germline gives CDR1 DFQATT, CDR2 SNEGSKA (reference sequence). CDR3 loop: CSASKTGGSYNEQFF. CDR3 nucleotide sequence: TGCAGTGCTAGTAAGACGGGGGGATCCTACAATGAGCAGTTCTTC.

CDR3 sequence reads: CASSASGRGLRDTQYF. The CDR3 DNA follows: TGCGCCAGCAGTGCTAGCGGCAGGGGTCTGAGAGATACGCAGTATTTT. The chain recombines TRBV10-1 with TRBJ2-3, with a tentative D call TRBD2 (7 bases). Germline loops: CDR1 WNHNN, CDR2 SYGVQD (reference sequence). This CDR3 comprises 16 residues. Trimming removed 4 bases at V and 5 bases at J, with 19 bases between.

The chain combines TRBV30 with TRBJ2-7; D uncertain. There are 14 residues in the CDR3. Per germline, CDR1 GTSNPN and CDR2 SVGIG (reference sequence). V was cut by 4 bases and J by 2 bases, with 15 bases left in between. CDR3: CAWTGRPNPYEQYF. The CDR3 DNA is TGTGCCTGGACTGGCAGGCCAAATCCCTACGAGCAGTACTTC. The variable domain in full, completed from reference TRBV30 and TRBJ2-7, reads SQTIHQWPATLVQPVGSPLSLECTVEGTSNPNLYWYRQAAGRGLQLLFYSVGIGQISSEVPQNLSASRPQDRQFILSSKKLLLSDSGFYLCAWTGRPNPYEQYFGPGTRLTVT.

The count of this clone is one. The chain uses TRBV27 and TRBJ1-5; the D gene is possibly TRBD1 (6 bases). From germline, CDR1 is MNHEY and CDR2 SMNVEV (reference sequence). V lost 6 bases and J 4 bases, leaving 19 bases between the germline ends. The CDR3 totals 16 residues. The CDR3 reads CASSMWGQVNNQPQHF. CDR3 coding DNA: TGTGCCAGCAGCATGTGGGGGCAGGTGAATAATCAGCCCCAGCATTTT.

The chain couples TRBV19 to TRBJ1-5; D gene unclear. Per the germline V gene, CDR1 is LNHDA and CDR2 is SQIVND (reference sequence). CDR3 length: 14 residues. The germline V and J ends were trimmed by 4 bases and 9 bases, with 16 bases remaining between them. The CDR3 is CASSTPGPLLPQHF. DNA for the CDR3: TGTGCCAGTAGTACCCCGGGTCCCCTGCTGCCCCAGCATTTT. Variable domain in full (rest from reference TRBV19 and TRBJ1-5): DGGITQSPKYLFRKEGQNVTLSCEQNLNHDAMYWYRQDPGQGLRLIYYSQIVNDFQKGDIAEGYSVSREKKESFPLTVTSAQKNPTAFYLCASSTPGPLLPQHFGDGTRLSIL.

The chain has TRBV6-2 or TRBV6-3 and TRBJ2-1; D might be TRBD1 (6 bases). This CDR3 is built from 17 residues. The germline V gene encodes CDR1 MNHEY and CDR2 SVGEGT. The V end lost 0 bases, the J end lost 0 bases, and 12 bases lay between the germline ends. The CDR3 DNA is TGTGCCAGCAGTTACTCGACGAGGACAGTCTCCTACAATGAGCAGTTCTTC. Amino acids: CASSYSTRTVSYNEQFF.

The rearrangement links TRBV27 to TRBJ1-1; the D is unclear. CDR3 length: 11 amino acids. Germline values: CDR1 MNHEY, CDR2 SMNVEV (reference sequence). Trimming pared 4 bases from V and 5 bases from J, leaving 5 bases between. The CDR3 region is CASSSRTEAFF. CDR3 in DNA: TGTGCCAGCAGTTCGCGAACTGAAGCTTTCTTT.

The chain has TRBV5-5 and TRBJ2-1, with TRBD2 as a possible D gene (6 bases). V was shortened by 4 bases and J by 4 bases, with 15 bases between the two germline ends. Germline CDR1 SGHKS, CDR2 YYEKEE (reference sequence). The CDR3 spans 15 residues. CDR3 DNA sequence: TGTGCCAGCAGCCCCCCAAGCGGGTTTTACAATGAGCAGTTCTTC. Encoded protein: CASSPPSGFYNEQFF.

The chain joins TRBV19 to TRBJ1-3; TRBD1 might be the D (6 bases). V was trimmed by 6 bases and J by 0 bases, leaving 9 bases between them. CDR1 LNHDA and CDR2 SQIVND come from the germline V gene (reference sequence). The CDR3 length is 14 residues. Here the CDR3 reads CASRRDISGNTIYF. CDR3 nucleotides: TGTGCCAGTAGACGGGACATCTCTGGAAACACCATATATTTT.

Concerning this clone itself: The junction shows a germline mismatch at one end, possibly a read error. The chain carries TRBV7-2 and TRBJ2-2, with a tentative D call TRBD1 (6 bases). Per the germline V gene, CDR1 is SGHTA and CDR2 is FQGNSA. This CDR3 is 15 amino acids long. This CDR3 reads CASNLRSGVTGELFF. CDR3 DNA sequence: TGTGCCAGCAACTTAAGGTCAGGGGTTACCGGGGAGCTGTTTTTT.

The chain is built from TRBV28 and TRBJ1-3, with a possible D match to TRBD1 (6 bases). Germline V gene sequence: CDR1 MDHEN, CDR2 SYDVKM. V was clipped by 5 bases and J by 1 base, with 15 bases between them. The CDR3 totals 16 residues. The CDR3 DNA is TGTGCCAGCAGTCTATTACAGGGTTTGTCTGGAAACACCATATATTTT. Translated, it gives CASSLLQGLSGNTIYF.

The chain has TRBV19 and TRBJ2-3, with 8 bases that match TRBD1. This CDR3 is built from 16 residues. The J segment lost 1 base and the V segment lost 2 bases, leaving 5 bases of the junction unmatched. Germline V gives CDR1 LNHDA, CDR2 SQIVND (reference sequence). In DNA, the CDR3 is TGTGCCAGTAGTATATTGGCACAGGGGGGCACAGATACGCAGTATTTT. Its protein is CASSILAQGGTDTQYF.

This rearrangement joins TRBV24-1 to TRBJ2-5, with 8 bases that match TRBD1. The germline V gene encodes CDR1 KGHDR and CDR2 SFDVKD. V shed 4 bases, J shed 8 bases, and the junction held 14 bases outside the gene matches. The CDR3 is 16 residues long. The DNA for the CDR3 is TGTGCCACCAGTGAACCAGGACAGGGTAATATTGGAACCCAGTACTTC. Its protein is CATSEPGQGNIGTQYF.

V gene TRBV6-1 combines with J gene TRBJ1-1; D gene ambiguous. The ends were cut back, 7 bases at V and 0 bases at J, with 6 bases in the middle. The germline CDR1 and CDR2 sequences are MNHNS and SASEGT. This CDR3 is 12 amino acids long. CDR3 sequence: CASTGVNTEAFF. As DNA, the CDR3 is TGTGCCAGCACCGGGGTGAACACTGAAGCTTTCTTT.

V and J are TRBV6-6 and TRBJ1-2, with 8 positions matching TRBD1. V dropped 5 bases and J dropped 7; count of bases not matched to a gene: 9. Germline V gene data show CDR1 as MNHNY and CDR2 as SVGAGI (reference sequence). This CDR3 comprises 14 residues. The CDR3 loop reads CASSLYGQGGGYTF. CDR3 sequence (DNA): TGTGCCAGCAGTCTTTATGGACAGGGAGGTGGCTACACCTTC.

The chain carries TRBV7-9 and TRBJ1-4; possible D gene TRBD1, 6 bases. Germline CDR1 and CDR2: SEHNR and FQNEAQ (reference sequence). V was cut by 11 bases and J by 0 bases, with 16 bases left in between. The CDR3 totals 15 residues. CDR3 nucleotides: TGTGCCTTAGGAGGTGGGACATCAACTAATGAAAAACTGTTTTTT. Its protein is CALGGGTSTNEKLFF.

This chain joins TRBV19 and TRBJ2-7, with TRBD1 matching over 10 bases. V shed 5 bases and J 5 bases; nucleotides not matched to a gene: 9. This CDR3 comprises 15 residues. Per germline, CDR1 LNHDA and CDR2 SQIVND (reference sequence). CDR3: CASSQPGQGTHEQYF. The CDR3 nucleotides read TGTGCCAGTAGTCAACCGGGACAGGGGACTCACGAGCAGTACTTC.